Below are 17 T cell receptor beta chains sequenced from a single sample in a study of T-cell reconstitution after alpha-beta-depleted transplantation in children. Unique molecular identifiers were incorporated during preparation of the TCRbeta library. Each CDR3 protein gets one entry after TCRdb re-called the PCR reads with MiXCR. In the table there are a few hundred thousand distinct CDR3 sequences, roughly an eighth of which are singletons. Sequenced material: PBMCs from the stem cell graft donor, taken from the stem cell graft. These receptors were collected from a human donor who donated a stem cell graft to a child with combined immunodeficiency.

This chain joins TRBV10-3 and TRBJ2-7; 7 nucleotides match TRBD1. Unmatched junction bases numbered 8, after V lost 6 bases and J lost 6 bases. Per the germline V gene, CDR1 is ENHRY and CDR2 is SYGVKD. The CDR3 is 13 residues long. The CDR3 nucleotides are TGTGCCATCAGCCGGACAGGTCTACTCGAGCAGTACTTC. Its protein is CAISRTGLLEQYF.

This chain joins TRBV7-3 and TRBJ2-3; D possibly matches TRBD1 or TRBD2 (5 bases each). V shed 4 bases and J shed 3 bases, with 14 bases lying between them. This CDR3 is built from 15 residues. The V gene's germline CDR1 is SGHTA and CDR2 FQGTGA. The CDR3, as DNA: TGTGCCAGCAGCTCTCCGGGACGACGGACAGATACGCAGTATTTT. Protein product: CASSSPGRRTDTQYF. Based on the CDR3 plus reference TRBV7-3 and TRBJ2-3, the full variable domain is GAGVSQTPSNKVTEKGKYVELRCDPISGHTALYWYRQSLGQGPEFLIYFQGTGAADDSGLPNDRFFAVRPEGSVSTLKIQRTERGDSAVYLCASSSPGRRTDTQYFGPGTRLTVL.

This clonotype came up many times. The CDR3 loop reads CASSLEVRAEQYF. For the CDR3, the DNA is TGTGCCAGCAGCTTAGAGGTCCGTGCCGAGCAGTACTTC. The chain employs TRBV7-9 and TRBJ2-7; D ambiguous. Germline CDR1 and CDR2: SEHNR and FQNEAQ (reference sequence). The V gene lost 1 base and the J gene lost 6 bases, with 10 bases spanning the gap. This CDR3 is 13 amino acids long.

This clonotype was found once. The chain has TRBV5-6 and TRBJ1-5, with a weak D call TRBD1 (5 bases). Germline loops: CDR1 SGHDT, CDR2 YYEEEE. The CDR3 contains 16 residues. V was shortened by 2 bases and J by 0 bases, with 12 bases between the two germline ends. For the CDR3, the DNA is TGTGCCAGCAGCTTATGGGGGGGATATAGCAATCAGCCCCAGCATTTT. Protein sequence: CASSLWGGYSNQPQHF. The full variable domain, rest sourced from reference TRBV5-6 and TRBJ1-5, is DAGVTQSPTHLIKTRGQQVTLRCSPKSGHDTVSWYQQALGQGPQFIFQYYEEEERQRGNFPDRFSGHQFPNYSSELNVNALLLGDSALYLCASSLWGGYSNQPQHFGDGTRLSIL.

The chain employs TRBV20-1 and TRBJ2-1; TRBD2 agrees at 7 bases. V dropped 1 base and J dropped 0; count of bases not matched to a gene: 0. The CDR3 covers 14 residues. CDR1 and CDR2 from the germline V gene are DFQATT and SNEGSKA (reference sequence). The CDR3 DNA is TGCAGTGCTAGAGGGGGGGGCTCCTACAATGAGCAGTTCTTC. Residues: CSARGGGSYNEQFF.

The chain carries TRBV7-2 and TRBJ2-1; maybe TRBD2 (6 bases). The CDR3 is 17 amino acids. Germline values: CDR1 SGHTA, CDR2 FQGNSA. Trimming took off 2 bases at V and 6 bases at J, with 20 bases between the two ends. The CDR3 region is CASSLPIEEGRGNEQFF. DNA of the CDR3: TGTGCCAGCAGCTTACCGATTGAGGAGGGCCGGGGCAATGAGCAGTTCTTC.

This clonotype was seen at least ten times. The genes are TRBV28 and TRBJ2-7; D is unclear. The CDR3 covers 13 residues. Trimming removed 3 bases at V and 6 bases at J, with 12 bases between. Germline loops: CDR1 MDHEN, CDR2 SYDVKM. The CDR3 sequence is CASSFGPAIEQYF. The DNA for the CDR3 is TGTGCCAGCAGTTTTGGGCCGGCTATCGAGCAGTACTTC.

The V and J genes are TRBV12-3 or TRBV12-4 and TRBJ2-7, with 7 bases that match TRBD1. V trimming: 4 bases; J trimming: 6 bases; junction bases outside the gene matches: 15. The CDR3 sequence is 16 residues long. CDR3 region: CASSSRAQGDRREQYF. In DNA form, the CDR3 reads TGTGCCAGCAGTTCCCGAGCCCAGGGGGATCGCCGCGAGCAGTACTTC.

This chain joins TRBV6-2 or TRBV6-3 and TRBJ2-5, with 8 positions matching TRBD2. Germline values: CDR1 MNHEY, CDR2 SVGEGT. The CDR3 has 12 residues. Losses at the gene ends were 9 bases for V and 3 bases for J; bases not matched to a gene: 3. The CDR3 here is CASSGTEETQYF. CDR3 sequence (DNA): TGTGCCAGTAGCGGGACGGAAGAGACCCAGTACTTC.

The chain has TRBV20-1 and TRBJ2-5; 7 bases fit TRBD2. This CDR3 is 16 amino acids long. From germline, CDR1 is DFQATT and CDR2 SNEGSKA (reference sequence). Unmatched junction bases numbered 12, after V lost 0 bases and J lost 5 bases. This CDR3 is CSARDLWEGLRETQYF. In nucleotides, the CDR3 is TGCAGTGCTAGAGATCTGTGGGAGGGCCTGCGGGAGACCCAGTACTTC.

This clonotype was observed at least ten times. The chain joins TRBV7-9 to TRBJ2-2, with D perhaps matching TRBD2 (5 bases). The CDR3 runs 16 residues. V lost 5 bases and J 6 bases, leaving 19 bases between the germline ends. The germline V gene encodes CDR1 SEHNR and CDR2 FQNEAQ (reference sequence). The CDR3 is CASSPDWLAKAGELFF. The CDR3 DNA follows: TGTGCCAGCAGCCCGGACTGGCTAGCAAAGGCCGGGGAGCTGTTTTTT.

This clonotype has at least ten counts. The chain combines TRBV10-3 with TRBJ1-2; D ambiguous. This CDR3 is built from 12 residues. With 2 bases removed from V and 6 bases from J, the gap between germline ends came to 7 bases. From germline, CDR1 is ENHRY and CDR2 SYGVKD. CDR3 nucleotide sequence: TGTGCCATCAGTGAGGGAGGGAATGGCTACACCTTC. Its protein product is CAISEGGNGYTF.

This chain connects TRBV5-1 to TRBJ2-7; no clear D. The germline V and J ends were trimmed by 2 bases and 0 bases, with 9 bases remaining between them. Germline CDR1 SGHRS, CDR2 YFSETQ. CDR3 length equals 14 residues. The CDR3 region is CASSFTAGSYEQYF. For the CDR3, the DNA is TGCGCCAGCAGCTTTACGGCCGGCTCCTACGAGCAGTACTTC. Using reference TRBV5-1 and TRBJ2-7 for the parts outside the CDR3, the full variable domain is KAGVTQTPRYLIKTRGQQVTLSCSPISGHRSVSWYQQTPGQGLQFLFEYFSETQRNKGNFPGRFSGRQFSNSRSEMNVSTLELGDSALYLCASSFTAGSYEQYFGPGTRLTVT.

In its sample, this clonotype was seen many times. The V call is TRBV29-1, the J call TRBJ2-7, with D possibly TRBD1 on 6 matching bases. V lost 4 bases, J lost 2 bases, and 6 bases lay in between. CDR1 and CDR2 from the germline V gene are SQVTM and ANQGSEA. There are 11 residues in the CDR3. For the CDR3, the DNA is TGCAGCGTTGGGGACACCTACGAGCAGTACTTC. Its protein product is CSVGDTYEQYF.

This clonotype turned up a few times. The CDR3 bases are TGTGCCAGAAGCTTGGTGCGGGGGAGGCCTGATACGCAGTATTTT. Amino acid sequence: CARSLVRGRPDTQYF. This rearrangement joins TRBV5-3 to TRBJ2-3, with TRBD2 matching 7 bases. TRBV5-3 is classed as an ORF, of uncertain function. V shed 0 bases and J 6 bases; nucleotides not matched to a gene: 7. CDR3 length: 15 residues.

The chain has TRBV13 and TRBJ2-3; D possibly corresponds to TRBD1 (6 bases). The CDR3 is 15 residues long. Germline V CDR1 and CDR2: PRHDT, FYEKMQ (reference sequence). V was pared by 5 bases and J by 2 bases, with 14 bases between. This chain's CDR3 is CASSPPDSNTDTQYF. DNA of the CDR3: TGTGCCAGCAGCCCCCCGGACAGCAACACAGATACGCAGTATTTT.

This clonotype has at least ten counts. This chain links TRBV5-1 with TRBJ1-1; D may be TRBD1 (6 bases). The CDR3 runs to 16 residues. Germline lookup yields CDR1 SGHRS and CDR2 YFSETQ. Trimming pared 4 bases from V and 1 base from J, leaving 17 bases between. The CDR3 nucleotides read TGCGCCAGCAGCGCATGGTCCCAGGGGTCGAACACTGAAGCTTTCTTT. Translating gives CASSAWSQGSNTEAFF. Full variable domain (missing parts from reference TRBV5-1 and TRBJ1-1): KAGVTQTPRYLIKTRGQQVTLSCSPISGHRSVSWYQQTPGQGLQFLFEYFSETQRNKGNFPGRFSGRQFSNSRSEMNVSTLELGDSALYLCASSAWSQGSNTEAFFGQGTRLTVV.